The present entry profiles one T cell receptor beta chain with its context. What it binds is not known. Germline V gene data show CDR1 as LNHDA and CDR2 as SQIVND (reference sequence). The V gene end was trimmed by 3 bases and the J gene end by 4 bases; junction bases not matched to a gene: 16. The CDR3 runs to 19 residues. Noted time point: newly diagnosed GD, antithyroid drugs for less than 3 months. Scientists built the TCR library using RNA that was extracted from PBMCs. The TCR beta library used iRepertoire HTBI primers with Arm-PCR amplification of CDR3. TCRdb recomputed calls from the multiplex PCR reads with MiXCR, one row per CDR3 protein. The sample holds a few hundred thousand distinct CDR3 sequences, approximately 12% seen once. This record comes from a study of regulatory T cells in long-lasting Graves disease. Study outcomes and limitations: A greater number of public clonotypes (under 3,000) was shared by persistent patients than by new patients (just over 950).

These data were also filed under a second study, of T cells in Graves' hyperthyroidism and ophthalmopathy. That study adds: Graves' hyperthyroidism was deemed stable given no ophthalmopathy progression within 18 months. TCR CDR3 regions were first amplified by RT-PCR with HTBI primers. The majority of expanded thyroid clonotypes above 0.001 also appeared in blood.

The J gene is TRBJ2-1, the V gene TRBV19; TRBD1 agrees at 9 bases. The source material was peripheral blood mononuclear cells (PBMCs), sampled at new diagnosis, from a patient treated with antithyroid drugs. The TCR was taken from a woman in her late teens or twenties with Graves disease. Here the CDR3 reads CASSMSPGQGQTLYNEQFF. CDR3 in DNA: TGTGCCAGTAGTATGTCACCGGGACAGGGACAGACCCTTTACAATGAGCAGTTCTTC.